This T cell receptor beta chain appears in the sequencing data of a study of T-cell reconstitution after alpha-beta-depleted transplantation in children. Concerning this clonotype itself: Antigen specificity is unknown. Just one base apart from a much larger clone, this may be a read error.

Whole-study findings and limits: Expanded graft clones, several hundred of them, were reportedly the source of alpha-beta T cells about two months after transplant. From surviving recipient T cells and thymic progenitors came the high day-60 TCRbeta diversity observed in some patients. After one year, T-cell counts and TCRbeta diversity mostly came from new T cells.

This CDR3 is built from 17 residues. The germline CDR1 and CDR2 sequences are SGHAT and FQNNGV. Unique molecular identifiers were used in preparing the TCRbeta library. TCRdb analysed the PCR reads with MiXCR anew, one entry per CDR3 protein. This repertoire shows roughly 300,000 distinct CDR3 sequences, around a tenth found once; its top ten account for less than 25%. The sample here was peripheral blood, taken 180 days after TCRalphabeta/CD19-depleted stem cell transplant. The TCR sequence derives from a male patient under 10 years old who had a stem cell transplant for chronic granulomatous disease, so the T cells may come from the graft donor. This rearrangement joins TRBV11-2 to TRBJ2-7, with 13 bases fitting TRBD2. CDR3: CAISPPGLAGTFGEQYF. The DNA of the CDR3 is TGTGCCATCAGCCCCCCGGGACTAGCGGGAACCTTTGGCGAGCAGTACTTC. Supplemented by reference TRBV11-2 and TRBJ2-7, the full variable domain reads EAGVAQSPRYKIIEKRQSVAFWCNPISGHATLYWYQQILGQGPKLLIQFQNNGVVDDSQLPKDRFSAERLKGVDSTLKIQPAKLEDSAVYLCAISPPGLAGTFGEQYFGPGTRLTVT.